This TCR beta chain was recovered during a study of T cells in Graves' hyperthyroidism and ophthalmopathy. Clinical symptoms, serum thyroxine, TRAb, thyroid ultrasound and orbital computed tomography informed diagnoses. The CDR3 covers 15 residues. Trimming took 8 bases from V and 5 from J; bases not matched to a gene: 10. General study results and limits: Researchers report that a 13 V-J model separated ophthalmopathy from stable hyperthyroidism. Model output signaled ophthalmopathy a median 6.5 months ahead of onset.

Amplification of TCR beta CDR3 regions used RNA as the template. First-round RT-PCR of the TCR CDR3 relied on the HTBI primer set. TCRdb independently ran MiXCR on the multiplex PCR reads; one entry per CDR3 protein. The profile shows hundreds of thousands of distinct CDR3 sequences, about 20% of them singletons. Concerning this clonotype itself: Its antigen is still unknown.

This TCR derives from a man aged 25-45 years with Graves' ophthalmopathy. This rearrangement joins TRBV12-3 or TRBV12-4 to TRBJ2-1; 9 bases are a match to TRBD2. The sequencing sample was made of blood. CDR3 nucleotide sequence: TGTGCCAGCCACCGGCTAGCGGGGCCCGACAATGAGCAGTTCTTC. Translating it yields CASHRLAGPDNEQFF.